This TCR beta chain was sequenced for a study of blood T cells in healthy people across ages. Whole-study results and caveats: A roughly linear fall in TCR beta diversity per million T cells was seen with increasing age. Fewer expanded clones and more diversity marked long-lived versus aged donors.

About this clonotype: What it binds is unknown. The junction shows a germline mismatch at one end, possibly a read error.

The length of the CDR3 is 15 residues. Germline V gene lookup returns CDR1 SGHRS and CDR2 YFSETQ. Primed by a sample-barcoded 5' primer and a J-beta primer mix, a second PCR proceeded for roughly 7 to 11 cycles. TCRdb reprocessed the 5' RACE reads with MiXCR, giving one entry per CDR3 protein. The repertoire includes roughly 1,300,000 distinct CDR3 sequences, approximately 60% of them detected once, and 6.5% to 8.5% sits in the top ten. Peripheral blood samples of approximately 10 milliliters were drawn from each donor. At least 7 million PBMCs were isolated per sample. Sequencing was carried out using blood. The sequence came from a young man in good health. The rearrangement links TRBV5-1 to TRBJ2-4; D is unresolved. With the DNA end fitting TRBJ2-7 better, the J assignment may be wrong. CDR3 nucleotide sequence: TGCGTCAGCAGCTTGGCAATGTCGCCGGCTAACGAGCAGTACTTC. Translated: CVSSLAMSPANEQYF.